A selection of T cell receptor beta chains follows, all from one sample in a study of CD8 T cells in Susac syndrome. TCRdb fed the immunoSEQ multiplex PCR reads into MiXCR, producing one record per CDR3 protein. The sample consists of about 200,000 distinct CDR3 sequences, 90% to 95% of them appearing once. The source material was CD4+ T cells from PBMCs. The receptors derive from a human donor with Susac syndrome. CDR3s include the opening cysteine and the closing phenylalanine or tryptophan. The order of the fields is CDR3 protein, CDR3 DNA, D gene, J gene, V gene, clone size. D genes are given only for firm matches. Clone size is shown for a subset of rows, as once, few, many or a class of expanded clone.

CAISSGTGGLVVQFF | TGTGCCATCAGTTCCGGGACAGGGGGCTTGGTGGTGCAGTTCTTC | TRBD1 | TRBJ2-1 | TRBV10-3 | .
CASSQVGGYEQYF | TGTGCCAGCAGCCAAGTCGGGGGCTACGAGCAGTACTTC | . | TRBJ2-7 | TRBV3-1 | .
CASSYAPSQIGNTIYF | TGTGCCAGCAGTTACGCGCCGAGTCAGATTGGAAACACCATATATTTT | . | TRBJ1-3 | TRBV6-5 | .
CAISEYGGGNQPQHF | TGTGCCATCAGTGAGTACGGGGGAGGTAATCAGCCCCAGCATTTT | . | TRBJ1-5 | TRBV10-3 | .
CASSPSTLVGTDTQYF | TGCGCCAGCAGCCCATCCACACTAGTGGGCACAGATACGCAGTATTTT | . | TRBJ2-3 | TRBV5-1 | .
CASSSNPGTSYEQYF | TGTGCCAGCAGCTCCAACCCGGGAACCTCCTACGAGCAGTACTTC | . | TRBJ2-7 | TRBV7-6 | .
CASSPWTDGYYGYTF | TGTGCCAGCAGTCCATGGACCGATGGTTACTATGGCTACACCTTC | . | TRBJ1-2 | TRBV27 | .
CSASREGADCYEQYF | TGCAGCGCCAGCCGAGAGGGGGCGGATTGCTACGAGCAGTACTTC | TRBD1 | TRBJ2-7 | TRBV29-1 | once
CASSPGLAESREQYF | TGTGCCAGCTCACCAGGACTAGCGGAGTCTAGGGAGCAGTACTTC | TRBD2 | TRBJ2-7 | TRBV18 | once
CASRIGGKGNQPQHF | TGTGCCAGCAGGATAGGGGGGAAGGGCAATCAGCCCCAGCATTTT | . | TRBJ1-5 | TRBV6-2/TRBV6-3 | once
CAISESEGGTGELFF | TGTGCCATCAGTGAGTCAGAAGGAGGTACCGGGGAGCTGTTTTTT | . | TRBJ2-2 | TRBV10-3 | once
CAWSVGHLYEQYF | TGTGCCTGGAGTGTGGGACACCTATACGAGCAGTACTTC | . | TRBJ2-7 | TRBV30 | .
CASSQDQPTTQYF | TGTGCCAGCAGCCAAGACCAGCCAACGACCCAGTACTTC | . | TRBJ2-5 | TRBV3-1 | .
CASSLGLAGGRYEQYF | TGCGCCAGCAGTTTAGGACTAGCGGGGGGACGGTACGAGCAGTACTTC | TRBD2 | TRBJ2-7 | TRBV5-1 | .